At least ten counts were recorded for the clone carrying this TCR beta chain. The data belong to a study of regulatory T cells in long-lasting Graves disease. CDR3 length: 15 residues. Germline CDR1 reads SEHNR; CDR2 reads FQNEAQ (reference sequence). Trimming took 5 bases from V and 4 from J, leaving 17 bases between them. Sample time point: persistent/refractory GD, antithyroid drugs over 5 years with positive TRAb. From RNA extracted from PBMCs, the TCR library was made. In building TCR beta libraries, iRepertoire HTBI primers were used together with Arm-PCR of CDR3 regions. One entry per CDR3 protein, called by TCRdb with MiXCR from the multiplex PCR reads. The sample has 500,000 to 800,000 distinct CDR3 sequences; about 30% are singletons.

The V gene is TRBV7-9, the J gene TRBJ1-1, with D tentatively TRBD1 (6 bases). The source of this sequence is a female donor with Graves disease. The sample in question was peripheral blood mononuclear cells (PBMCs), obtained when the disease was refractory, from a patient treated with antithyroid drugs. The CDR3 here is CASSPRGGGSTEAFF. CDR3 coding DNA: TGTGCCAGCAGCCCCCGAGGGGGTGGGAGCACTGAAGCTTTCTTT.